This TCR beta chain was captured in a study of blood T cell repertoires in COVID-19. Study context: From T cells, B-cell-depleted T cells, or PBMCs came the material, which was cDNA or gDNA.

Repertoires were generated with immunoSEQ multiplex PCR, while TCRdb's copy carries only in-frame clones and drops some. The profile shows about 300,000 clones, 75% to 95% of them singletons. The CDR3 is made up of 15 amino acids. Germline CDR1 and CDR2: SNHLY and FYNNEI. J gave up 1 base and V 4 bases, and 6 bases lay outside the gene matches. The sequence was collected from a woman in her twenties or thirties with COVID-19, enrolled during active disease. V gene TRBV2 combines with J gene TRBJ1-2, with 7 positions matching TRBD1. The sequencing sample was made of peripheral blood. The CDR3 DNA follows: TGTGCCAGCAGTGTGGGACAGCAACTTAACTATGGCTACACCTTC. It codes for CASSVGQQLNYGYTF.